The 8 T cell receptor beta chains given below trace back to one sample, sequenced in a study of monozygotic twins with cystic fibrosis. Only in-frame clones appear in the TCRdb table, and some are missing; sequencing was by immunoSEQ multiplex PCR. The sample yields tens of thousands of clones, 85% to 90% seen once. Sequenced: blood. The receptors originated from a woman in her twenties or thirties with cystic fibrosis.

The chain combines TRBV5-1 with TRBJ2-3; D may be TRBD1 (6 bases). CDR1 and CDR2 (germline): SGHRS, YFSETQ. Trimming removed 3 bases at V and 6 bases at J, with 17 bases between. The CDR3 totals 15 residues. The CDR3 coding sequence is TGCGCCAGCAGCTACGGGGCGGCCCAGGGGGATACGCAGTATTTT. Residues: CASSYGAAQGDTQYF.

The chain uses TRBV19 and TRBJ2-5, with D unresolved. The CDR3 length is 14 residues. Deletions cut 4 bases from V and 5 bases from J, with 14 bases between. The germline V gene encodes CDR1 LNHDA and CDR2 SQIVND (reference sequence). The CDR3 DNA is TGTGCCAGTAGTAAAAATACGCCGGGCGAGACCCAGTACTTC. Amino acids: CASSKNTPGETQYF.

The rearrangement joins TRBV21-1 to TRBJ2-7; the table calls TRBD1, which could not be checked here. TRBV21-1 is flagged as a pseudogene. This CDR3 spans 19 amino acids. CDR3 loop: CASSKVQSVGDRGTYEQYF. CDR3 DNA: TGTGCCAGCAGCAAAGTTCAAAGTGTAGGGGACAGGGGGACCTACGAGCAGTACTTC.

V is TRBV5-5 and J is TRBJ1-1, with a tentative D call TRBD1 (6 bases). V was pared by 0 bases and J by 8 bases, with 11 bases between. Per germline, CDR1 SGHKS and CDR2 YYEKEE (reference sequence). This CDR3 spans 13 amino acids. CDR3 nucleotides: TGTGCCAGCAGCTTGGTTGGGACACTCGAAGCTTTCTTT. This translates into CASSLVGTLEAFF.

This clone was detected a few times. The rearrangement uses TRBV4-1 and TRBJ2-7; TRBD2 matches at 8 bases. The CDR3 loop spans 15 amino acids. V lost 0 bases and J lost 2; bases outside the gene matches: 3. Germline V CDR1 and CDR2: MGHRA, YSYEKL. This CDR3 reads CASSQETGGAYEQYF. As DNA, the CDR3 is TGCGCCAGCAGCCAAGAAACGGGGGGGGCCTACGAGCAGTACTTC.

The V call is TRBV7-8, the J call TRBJ1-5; D is perhaps TRBD1 (5 bases). Trimming stripped 4 bases from V and 5 bases from J, with 27 bases between. Germline lookup yields CDR1 SGHVS and CDR2 FQNEAQ. This CDR3 region has 19 residues. The CDR3 DNA reads as TGTGCCAGCAGCTCGGGAGGACGGCGTGCGGTCAGGGAGGATCAGCCCCAGCATTTT. This translates into CASSSGGRRAVREDQPQHF.

J is TRBJ2-2 and V is TRBV5-1; 7 bases line up with TRBD1. The V gene's germline CDR1 is SGHRS and CDR2 YFSETQ. Trimming cost V 4 bases and J 3 bases; bases outside gene matches: 6. The CDR3 has 15 amino acids. The CDR3 protein is CASSNRGVDTGELFF. CDR3 DNA: TGCGCCAGCAGCAACAGGGGAGTGGACACCGGGGAGCTGTTTTTT.

The chain links TRBV6-5 to TRBJ1-1; 8 nucleotides align to TRBD1. The CDR3 covers 12 residues. CDR1 is MNHEY, CDR2 SVGAGI, per germline. The junction had 5 bases not matched to a gene; V was cut back by 6 bases and J by 8 bases. CDR3 protein: CASSGQGLEAFF. The CDR3 nucleotides are TGTGCCAGCAGCGGACAGGGTCTGGAAGCTTTCTTT.